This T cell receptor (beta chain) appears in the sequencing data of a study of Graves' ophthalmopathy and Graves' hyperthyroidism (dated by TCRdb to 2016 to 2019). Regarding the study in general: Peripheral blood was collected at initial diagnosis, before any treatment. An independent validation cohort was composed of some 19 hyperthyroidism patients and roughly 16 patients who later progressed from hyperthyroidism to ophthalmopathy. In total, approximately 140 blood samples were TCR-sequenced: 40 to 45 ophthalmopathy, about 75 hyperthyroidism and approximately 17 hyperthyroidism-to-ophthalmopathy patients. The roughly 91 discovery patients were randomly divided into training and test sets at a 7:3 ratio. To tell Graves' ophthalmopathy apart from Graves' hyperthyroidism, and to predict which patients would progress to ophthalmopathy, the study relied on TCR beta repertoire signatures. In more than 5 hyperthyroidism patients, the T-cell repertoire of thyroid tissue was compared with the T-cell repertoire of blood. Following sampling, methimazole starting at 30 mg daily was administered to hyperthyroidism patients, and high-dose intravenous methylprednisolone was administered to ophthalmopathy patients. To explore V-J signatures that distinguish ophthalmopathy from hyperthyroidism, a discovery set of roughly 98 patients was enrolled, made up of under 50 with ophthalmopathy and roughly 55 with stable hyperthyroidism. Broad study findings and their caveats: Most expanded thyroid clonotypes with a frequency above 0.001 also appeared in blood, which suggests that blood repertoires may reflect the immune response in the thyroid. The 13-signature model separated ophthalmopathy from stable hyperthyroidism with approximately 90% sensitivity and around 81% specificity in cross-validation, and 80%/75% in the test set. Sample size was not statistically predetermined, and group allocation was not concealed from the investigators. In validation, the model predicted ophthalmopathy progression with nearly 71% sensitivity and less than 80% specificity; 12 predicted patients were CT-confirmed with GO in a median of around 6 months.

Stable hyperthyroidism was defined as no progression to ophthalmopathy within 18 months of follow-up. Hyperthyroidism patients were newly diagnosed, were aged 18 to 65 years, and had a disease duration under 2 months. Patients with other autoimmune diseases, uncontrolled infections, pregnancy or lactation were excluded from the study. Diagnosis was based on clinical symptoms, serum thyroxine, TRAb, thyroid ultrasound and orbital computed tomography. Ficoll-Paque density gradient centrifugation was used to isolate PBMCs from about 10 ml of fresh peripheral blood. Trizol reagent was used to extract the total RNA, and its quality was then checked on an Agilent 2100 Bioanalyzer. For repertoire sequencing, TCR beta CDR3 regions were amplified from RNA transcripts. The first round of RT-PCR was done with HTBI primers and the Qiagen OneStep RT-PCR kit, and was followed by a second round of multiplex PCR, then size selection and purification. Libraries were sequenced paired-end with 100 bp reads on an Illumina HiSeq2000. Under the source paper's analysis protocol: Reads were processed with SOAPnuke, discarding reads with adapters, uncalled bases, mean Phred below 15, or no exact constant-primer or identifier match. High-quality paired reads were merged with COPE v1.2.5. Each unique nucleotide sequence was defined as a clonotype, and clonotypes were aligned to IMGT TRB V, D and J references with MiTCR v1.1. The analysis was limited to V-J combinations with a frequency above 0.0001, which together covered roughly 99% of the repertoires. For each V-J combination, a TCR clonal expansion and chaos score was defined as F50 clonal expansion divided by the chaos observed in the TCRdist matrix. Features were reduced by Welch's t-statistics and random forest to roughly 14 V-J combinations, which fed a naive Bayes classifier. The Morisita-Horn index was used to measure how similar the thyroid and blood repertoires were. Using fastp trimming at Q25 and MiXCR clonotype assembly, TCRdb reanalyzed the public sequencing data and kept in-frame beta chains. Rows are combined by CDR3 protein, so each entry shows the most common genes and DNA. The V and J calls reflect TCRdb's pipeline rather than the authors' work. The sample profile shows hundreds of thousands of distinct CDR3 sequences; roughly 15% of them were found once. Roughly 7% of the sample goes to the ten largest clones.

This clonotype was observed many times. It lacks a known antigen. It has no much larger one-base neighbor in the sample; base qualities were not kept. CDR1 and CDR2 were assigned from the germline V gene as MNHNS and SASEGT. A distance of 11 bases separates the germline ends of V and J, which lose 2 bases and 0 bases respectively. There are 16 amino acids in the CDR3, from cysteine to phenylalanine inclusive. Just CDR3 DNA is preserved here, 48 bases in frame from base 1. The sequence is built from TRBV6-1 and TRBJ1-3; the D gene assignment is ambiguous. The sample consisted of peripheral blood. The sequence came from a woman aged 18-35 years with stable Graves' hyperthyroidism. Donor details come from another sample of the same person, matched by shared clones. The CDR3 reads CASSENTISSGNTIYF. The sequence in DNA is TGTGCCAGCAGTGAAAACACCATTTCCTCTGGAAACACCATATATTTT.